These 20 T cell receptor beta chains share one sample of origin, sequenced in a study of human T cells and chemical hapten exposure. Noted time point: patch test 3, about 24 weeks after DPC sensitization. Regarding treatment: therapeutic diphenylcyclopropenone sensitization with weekly scalp DPC. MiXCR was run by TCRdb on the RACE reads, yielding one entry per CDR3 protein. Among about 76,000 distinct CDR3 sequences, 10% to 15% were seen once, and the ten largest hold approximately 5.2%. The input for sequencing was whole blood, taken in connection with sensitization to the hapten diphenylcyclopropenone (DPC). The receptors derive from a woman aged 45 to 65 with alopecia areata. Some clones in this sample may be carry-over from other donors' samples.

This clonotype was counted many times. CDR3 sequence (DNA): TGTGCCAGCAGTTTATTCATTGCCGGGGAGCTGTTTTTT. Encoded protein: CASSLFIAGELFF. The chain uses TRBV27 and TRBJ2-2; D remains unclear. Germline assignment: CDR1 MNHEY and CDR2 SMNVEV (reference sequence). Trimming stripped 1 base from V and 6 bases from J, with 6 bases between. The CDR3 contains 13 residues.

By its share, this clonotype is medium-sized. The chain couples TRBV20-1 to TRBJ1-6, with TRBD1 matching 9 bases. Trimming took 5 bases from V and 3 from J; bases not matched to a gene: 5. The CDR3 is made up of 15 amino acids. CDR1 is DFQATT, CDR2 SNEGSKA, per germline (reference sequence). For the CDR3, the DNA is TGCAGTGCTGCGACGACAGGGGGCTATAATTCACCCCTCCACTTT. Its translation: CSAATTGGYNSPLHF.

In this sample, this clonotype turned up many times. The V call is TRBV29-1, the J call TRBJ2-1; TRBD1 matches 11 bases. V shed 6 bases, J shed 8 bases, and the junction held 6 bases outside the gene matches. Per the germline V gene, CDR1 is SQVTM and CDR2 is ANQGSEA. The CDR3 spans 13 residues. The DNA of the CDR3 is TGCAGCGTCCTGGGACAGGGGGGTTATGAGCAGTTCTTC. Its translation: CSVLGQGGYEQFF.

This clonotype was detected ten times or more. This chain links TRBV7-6 with TRBJ2-1; 11 positions agree with TRBD1. In germline, CDR1 is SGHVS, CDR2 FNYEAQ. Trimming cost V 1 base and J 7 bases; bases outside gene matches: 3. The CDR3 is 15 residues long. CDR3 bases: TGTGCCAGCAGCTTAGGGACAGGGGGCAGGAATGAGCAGTTCTTC. Its translation: CASSLGTGGRNEQFF.

In this sample, this clonotype turned up a few times. This sequence joins TRBV6-1 and TRBJ1-1, with TRBD1 as a possible D gene (6 bases). CDR3 length equals 16 residues. Per germline, CDR1 MNHNS and CDR2 SASEGT. V lost 6 bases and J 9 bases, leaving 26 bases between the germline ends. CDR3 sequence: CASSPTTPQGWMKAFF. The CDR3 nucleotides read TGTGCCAGCAGCCCCACCACCCCTCAGGGGTGGATGAAAGCTTTCTTT.

The chain joins TRBV15 to TRBJ1-1; the D is unclear. V lost 0 bases, J lost 0 bases, and 8 bases lay in between. This CDR3 spans 15 amino acids. Germline CDR1 LNHNV, CDR2 YYDKDF (reference sequence). In DNA form, the CDR3 reads TGTGCCACCAGCAGAGAAGGGCCAGTGAACACTGAAGCTTTCTTT. As protein: CATSREGPVNTEAFF.

This chain uses TRBV9 with TRBJ2-2; TRBD1 aligns across 7 bases. With 4 bases clipped from V and 4 bases from J, the junction kept 10 bases outside the gene matches. CDR3 size: 16 residues. Germline CDR1 SGDLS, CDR2 YYNGEE. The CDR3 loop is CASSKRRQGPTGELFF. The CDR3 DNA follows: TGTGCCAGCAGCAAGCGAAGACAGGGTCCCACCGGGGAGCTGTTTTTT.

A few counts support this clonotype. J is TRBJ2-5 and V is TRBV29-1; D is possibly TRBD1 or TRBD2 (5 bases each). Germline V lookup: CDR1 SQVTM, CDR2 ANQGSEA. The CDR3 runs 12 residues. V lost 7 bases and J lost 0, with 9 bases in between. Here the CDR3 reads CSAGTNQETQYF. Written as DNA, the CDR3 is TGCAGCGCCGGGACCAACCAAGAGACCCAGTACTTC. The whole variable domain, filled in from reference TRBV29-1 and TRBJ2-5, reads SAVISQKPSRDICQRGTSLTIQCQVDSQVTMMFWYRQQPGQSLTLIATANQGSEATYESGFVIDKFPISRPNLTFSTLTVSNMSPEDSSIYLCSAGTNQETQYFGPGTRLLVL.

Turning to this clonotype: An end of the junction differs from the germline gene, which may be a read error. V gene TRBV20-1 combines with J gene TRBJ2-5; TRBD2 matches 8 bases. This CDR3 region has 15 residues. Germline V CDR1 and CDR2: DFQATT, SNEGSKA (reference sequence). CDR3 sequence reads: CSVRDPAGVGETQYF. The CDR3 DNA is TGCAGTGTTAGAGACCCAGCGGGAGTAGGAGAGACCCAGTACTTC.

This clonotype was seen many times. For the CDR3, the DNA is TGTGCCAGCAGTTACGGTAGAAGGATAGGGTCCGGGGAGCTGTTTTTT. Protein: CASSYGRRIGSGELFF. The V gene is TRBV6-5, the J gene TRBJ2-2; D is ambiguous. In germline, CDR1 is MNHEY, CDR2 SVGAGI. With 2 bases removed from V and 6 bases from J, the gap between germline ends came to 16 bases. CDR3 length equals 16 residues.

This clonotype was seen more than once but under ten times. This sequence joins TRBV11-2 and TRBJ2-2, with 7 bases matching TRBD1. CDR1 is SGHAT and CDR2 is FQNNGV in the germline V gene. CDR3 length: 16 residues. J gave up 2 bases and V 2 bases, and 5 bases lay outside the gene matches. The CDR3, as DNA: TGTGCCAGCAGCTTATACGGGACAGTAAACACCGGGGAGCTGTTTTTT. This codes for CASSLYGTVNTGELFF.

In DNA, the CDR3 is TGTGCCAGCAGCCAGGGAATGATCGGCACTGAAGCTTTCTTT. Encoded protein: CASSQGMIGTEAFF. The V and J genes are TRBV3-1 and TRBJ1-1; unclear D gene. Germline V lookup: CDR1 LGHDT, CDR2 YNNKEL (reference sequence). This CDR3 contains 14 residues. V lost 3 bases and J lost 4, with 12 bases in between.

The chain employs TRBV19 and TRBJ1-5; D call uncertain. Looked up from germline, CDR1 is LNHDA and CDR2 is SQIVND (reference sequence). This CDR3 contains 15 residues. Trimming removed 3 bases from V and 4 bases from J, with 13 bases in between. The CDR3 protein is CASSMTWSGNQPQHF. DNA of the CDR3: TGTGCCAGTAGTATGACTTGGAGCGGTAATCAGCCCCAGCATTTT.

V usage is TRBV20-1 and J usage is TRBJ2-7; TRBD2 agrees at 10 bases. In germline, CDR1 is DFQATT, CDR2 SNEGSKA (reference sequence). J was trimmed by 3 bases and V by 3 bases; bases with no gene match: 8. The CDR3 runs to 15 residues. CDR3 region: CSARELAGVSYEQYF. In DNA form, the CDR3 reads TGCAGTGCTAGGGAGCTAGCGGGAGTTAGCTACGAGCAGTACTTC.

Many counts were recorded for this clonotype. This chain links TRBV29-1 with TRBJ2-2, with a tentative D call TRBD2 (5 bases). The CDR3 runs to 13 residues. CDR1 is SQVTM, CDR2 ANQGSEA, per germline. V was cut by 5 bases and J by 4 bases, with 11 bases left in between. The CDR3 loop reads CSVNSSPTGELFF. The CDR3 region has the DNA TGCAGCGTTAATTCTAGCCCCACCGGGGAGCTGTTTTTT.

In this sample, this clonotype turned up many times. This rearrangement joins TRBV2 to TRBJ1-5; D remains unclear. Trimming took 2 bases from V and 1 from J, leaving 9 bases between them. The CDR3 consists of 15 residues. CDR1 and CDR2 (germline): SNHLY, FYNNEI. CDR3 sequence: CASSETLSSNQPQHF. The CDR3 DNA reads as TGTGCCAGCAGTGAAACCCTGTCAAGCAATCAGCCCCAGCATTTT. Drawing the rest from reference TRBV2 and TRBJ1-5, the complete variable domain is EPEVTQTPSHQVTQMGQEVILRCVPISNHLYFYWYRQILGQKVEFLVSFYNNEISEKSEIFDDQFSVERPDGSNFTLKIRSTKLEDSAMYFCASSETLSSNQPQHFGDGTRLSIL.

This clonotype was recorded at least ten times. J is TRBJ2-2 and V is TRBV29-1; TRBD1 aligns across 7 bases. V gave up 4 bases and J gave up 6 bases; unmatched junction bases: 8. The CDR3 is 14 residues long. Germline V gene sequence: CDR1 SQVTM, CDR2 ANQGSEA. The CDR3 nucleotides are TGCAGCGTTGGTGAGACAGGGTCGGCCGGGGAGCTGTTTTTT. Residues: CSVGETGSAGELFF.

This clonotype was recorded at least ten times. This chain connects TRBV7-8 to TRBJ1-1; D not certain. Germline CDR1 SGHVS, CDR2 FQNEAQ. V lost 2 bases, J lost 1 base, and 8 bases lay in between. CDR3 size: 14 residues. The CDR3, as DNA: TGTGCCAGCAGCTTAACGGCACCGAACACTGAAGCTTTCTTT. Amino acid sequence: CASSLTAPNTEAFF.

This clonotype was detected only a few times. The gene calls are TRBV5-1 and TRBJ1-1; D not certain. Germline CDR1 is SGHRS and CDR2 is YFSETQ. This CDR3 is built from 14 residues. Trimming took off 1 base at V and 3 bases at J, with 10 bases between the two ends. CDR3 protein: CASSLNPGYTEAFF. The CDR3 coding sequence is TGCGCCAGCAGCTTGAATCCGGGATACACTGAAGCTTTCTTT.

This clonotype has a count of ten or more. This rearrangement joins TRBV29-1 to TRBJ1-2; TRBD1 might be the D (6 bases). This CDR3 is 11 amino acids long. V lost 6 bases and J lost 6, with 11 bases in between. Germline CDR1 reads SQVTM; CDR2 reads ANQGSEA. For the CDR3, the DNA is TGCAGCGTCTACAGGGACAATGGCTACACCTTC. This codes for CSVYRDNGYTF.